This T cell receptor beta chain was documented in a study of CDR3 diversity in severe acne. Each CDR3 protein gets one entry after TCRdb re-called the PCR reads with MiXCR. This sample yields approximately 90,000 distinct CDR3 sequences, of which 45% to 55% are seen a single time; 11% belongs to the top ten. Germline loops: CDR1 LNHDA, CDR2 SQIVND (reference sequence). The CDR3 is made up of 15 amino acids. With V trimmed by 5 bases and J by 5 bases, 6 bases remained unmatched. This chain uses TRBV19 with TRBJ1-5, with 10 bases identical to TRBD1. Sequencing input: blood. The source of this sequence is a male donor with severe acne vulgaris. This CDR3 is CASSAGTGEHQPQHF. CDR3 sequence (DNA): TGTGCCAGTAGTGCCGGGACAGGGGAGCATCAGCCCCAGCATTTT.